This T cell receptor (beta chain) was identified in a study of lymphopenia after photon versus proton radiotherapy. As concerns this clone: Antigen unknown.

CDR1 is SGHAT, CDR2 FQNNGV, per germline. Between the trimmed V and J ends, which lost 2 bases and 4 bases, there was a span of 6 bases. This CDR3 comprises 12 residues. TCRdb's copy holds only in-frame clones and misses some; the assay was immunoSEQ multiplex PCR. The sample yields 40,000 to 55,000 clones, more than 85% seen once. Findings and caveats of the study: Authors raise, but do not show, better survival with proton therapy.

This specimen was peripheral blood, taken from a patient treated with photon-based radiotherapy. The chain links TRBV11-2 to TRBJ2-7; unclear D gene. The sequence came from a woman between 35 and 50 years old with cholangiocarcinoma. In DNA form, the CDR3 reads TGTGCCAGCAGCTTATCCCAATACGAGCAGTACTTC. This gives the protein CASSLSQYEQYF.